Shown below are 6 T cell receptor beta chains from a single sample sequenced in a study of PD-L1 blockade in urothelial cancer. The time point denotes: peripheral blood 6 weeks after treatment start. Produced via immunoSEQ multiplex PCR; TCRdb's table is partial and in-frame only. The sample consists of about 50,000 clones, around 90% of them appearing once. The specimen comprised PBMCs, sampled around atezolizumab (anti-PD-L1) treatment. Every receptor here comes from a man aged 60-69 years with urothelial cancer.

This clone was found a few times. The chain couples TRBV19 to TRBJ2-7, with D tentatively TRBD2 (6 bases). CDR3 length: 15 amino acids. Germline V gene data show CDR1 as LNHDA and CDR2 as SQIVND (reference sequence). V was trimmed by 3 bases and J by 4 bases, leaving 16 bases between them. The CDR3 here is CASSMGGADAYEQYF. In nucleotides, the CDR3 is TGTGCCAGTAGTATGGGGGGAGCGGACGCTTACGAGCAGTACTTC.

The chain couples TRBV9 to TRBJ1-1; no definite D call. V dropped 0 bases and J dropped 7 bases, with 10 bases sitting between them. CDR1 and CDR2 from the germline V gene are SGDLS and YYNGEE. This CDR3 comprises 13 residues. CDR3 DNA sequence: TGTGCCAGCAGCGTAGAGGGAGGAAATGAAGCTTTCTTT. Amino acids: CASSVEGGNEAFF.

The J gene is TRBJ2-3, the V gene TRBV19, with D tentatively TRBD1 (6 bases). The CDR3 has 13 amino acids. The V end was cut by 8 bases, the J end by 2 bases, with 11 bases between. Germline CDR1 LNHDA, CDR2 SQIVND (reference sequence). The CDR3 nucleotides are TGTGCCAGTTCCGGGACAAACACAGATACGCAGTATTTT. The encoded protein is CASSGTNTDTQYF.

As DNA, the CDR3 is TGTGCCAGCAGTACACAGAGACCAAACACTGAAGCTTTCTTT. Protein sequence: CASSTQRPNTEAFF. The chain recombines TRBV28 with TRBJ1-1; D remains unclear. The CDR3 runs 14 residues. CDR1 and CDR2 from the germline V gene are MDHEN and SYDVKM. Trimming took off 5 bases at V and 2 bases at J, with 12 bases between the two ends.

This sequence joins TRBV4-3 and TRBJ1-2, with 8 bases fitting TRBD1. Germline V lookup: CDR1 LGHNA, CDR2 YSLEER. J gave up 0 bases and V 4 bases, and 4 bases lay outside the gene matches. The CDR3 is 15 residues long. The CDR3 is CASSPGQASNYGYTF. CDR3 nucleotide sequence: TGCGCCAGCAGCCCGGGACAGGCATCTAACTATGGCTACACCTTC.

This clone was found once. The chain joins TRBV10-3 to TRBJ2-7; 9 nucleotides match TRBD1. Germline V gene sequence: CDR1 ENHRY, CDR2 SYGVKD. V lost 6 bases to trimming and J lost 2 bases; unmatched junction nucleotides: 5. The CDR3 extends over 14 amino acids. In DNA form, the CDR3 reads TGTGCCATCAGCGGGACAGGGCCCACCTACGAGCAGTACTTC. It encodes CAISGTGPTYEQYF.